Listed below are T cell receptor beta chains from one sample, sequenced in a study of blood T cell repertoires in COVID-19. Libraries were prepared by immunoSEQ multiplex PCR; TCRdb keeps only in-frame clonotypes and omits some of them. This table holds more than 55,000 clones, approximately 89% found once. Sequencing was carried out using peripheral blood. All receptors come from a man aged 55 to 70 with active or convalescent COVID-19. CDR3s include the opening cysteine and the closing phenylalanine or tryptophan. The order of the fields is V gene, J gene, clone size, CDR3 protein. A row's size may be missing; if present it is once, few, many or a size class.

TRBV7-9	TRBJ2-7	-	CASSFRDWSYEQYF
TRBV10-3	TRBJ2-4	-	CAISESSGSNIQYF
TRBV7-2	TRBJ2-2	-	CASSLVAGSGNTGELFF
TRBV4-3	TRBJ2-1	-	CASSPGLGEQFF
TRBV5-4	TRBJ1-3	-	CASSEGAENTIYF
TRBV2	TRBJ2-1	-	CASTLTSGSYNEQFF
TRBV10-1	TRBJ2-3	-	CASQAGAADTQYF
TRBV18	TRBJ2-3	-	CASSPPPVADTQYF
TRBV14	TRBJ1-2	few	CASSQRQGSGYTF
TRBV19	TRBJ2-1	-	CASASGNEQFF
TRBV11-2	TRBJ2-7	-	CASSLQGYEQYF
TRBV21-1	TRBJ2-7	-	CASSAGTSEETYEQYF
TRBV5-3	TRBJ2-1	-	CARSLATSGYNEQFF
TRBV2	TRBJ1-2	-	CASSEAGYGYTF
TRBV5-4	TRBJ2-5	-	CASSFGQAQETQYF
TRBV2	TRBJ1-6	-	CASVGDRGNNSPLHF
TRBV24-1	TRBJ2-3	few	CATSGPGHAPDTQYF
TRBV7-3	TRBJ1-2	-	CASSLSASGGYTF
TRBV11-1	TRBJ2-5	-	CASSLNRGLETQYF
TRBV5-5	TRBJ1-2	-	CASSLGAGVNYGYTF
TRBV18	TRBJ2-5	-	CASSPGRGQETQYF
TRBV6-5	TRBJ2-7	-	CASRSGSYEQYF
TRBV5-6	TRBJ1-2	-	CASSLIGQDYGYTF
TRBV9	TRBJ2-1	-	CASSVASGSGNEQFF
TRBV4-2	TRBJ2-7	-	CASSQAGTPAYEQYF
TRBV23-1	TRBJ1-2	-	CASSQNRESNYGYTF
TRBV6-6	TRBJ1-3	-	CASSPRAGPNSGNTIYF
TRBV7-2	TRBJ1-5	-	CASSSPQTFDRGLNQPQHF
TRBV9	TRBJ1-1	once	CASSATGGRPAFF
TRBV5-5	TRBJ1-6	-	CASSLKGADNSPLHF
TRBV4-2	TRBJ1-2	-	CASSRPGGGGANYGYTF
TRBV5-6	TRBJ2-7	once	CASSLPGGAGEQYF
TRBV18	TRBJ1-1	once	CASSPIDRNTEAFF
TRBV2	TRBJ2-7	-	CASRRQAEPYEQYF
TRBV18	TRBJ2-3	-	CASSPGLASTDTQYF
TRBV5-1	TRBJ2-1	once	CASSSTGTSENEQFF
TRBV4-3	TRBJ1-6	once	CASSQQPGTGYNSPLHF
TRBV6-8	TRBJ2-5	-	CASQQWETQYF
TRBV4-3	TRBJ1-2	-	CASSRSGTGGILNGYTF
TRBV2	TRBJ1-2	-	CASSGLAANYGYTF
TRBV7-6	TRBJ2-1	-	CASSAARAGGNEQFF
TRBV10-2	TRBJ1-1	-	CASSRDTYTEAFF
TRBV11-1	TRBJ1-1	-	CASSEQGIVTEAFF
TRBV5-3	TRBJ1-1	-	CARSSDGDWTEAFF
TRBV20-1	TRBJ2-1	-	CSASDNEQFF
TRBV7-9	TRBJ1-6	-	CASSFVKGAGHNSPLHF
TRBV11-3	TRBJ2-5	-	CASSLDAGPQYF
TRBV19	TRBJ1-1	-	CASRPGTGGSTNTEAFF
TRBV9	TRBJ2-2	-	CASSVGGSDRELFF
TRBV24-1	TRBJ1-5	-	CATSETGDSNQPQHF
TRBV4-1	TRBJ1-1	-	CASSQDPVGGRNTEAFF
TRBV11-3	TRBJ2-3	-	CASSYFTGGSSTDTQYF
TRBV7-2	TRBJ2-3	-	CASSPEDRARAYF
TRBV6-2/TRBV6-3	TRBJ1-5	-	CASSYTTGYSNQPQHF
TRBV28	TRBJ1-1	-	CASSLLGGQSPFF